The rows below give T cell receptor beta chains drawn from one sample of a study of T cell responses to AZD1222 COVID-19 vaccine. Assay: immunoSEQ multiplex PCR; the TCRdb copy retains only in-frame clones and omits some. The sample holds about 150,000 clones, 90% to 95% seen once. Material: peripheral blood, obtained on day 0 of AZD1222 vaccination. These receptors were taken from an adult in good health. CDR3s include the opening cysteine and the closing phenylalanine or tryptophan. The D gene is left open where the match is weak. A clone size is listed for some rows: how often the clone was seen (once, few, many), or a class if it is expanded.

.,.,TRBJ2-3,TRBV4-3,CASSQTGTSTDTQYF,TGCGCCAGCAGCCAGACCGGGACTAGCACAGATACGCAGTATTTT
.,.,TRBJ1-5,TRBV7-8,CASSSTVGDQPQHF,TGTGCCAGCAGCTCAACGGTGGGGGATCAGCCCCAGCATTTT
.,.,TRBJ2-7,TRBV5-4,CASSLSTYEQYF,TGTGCCAGCAGCTTGTCTACCTACGAGCAGTACTTC
.,.,TRBJ1-2,TRBV28,CASSIQGAFTF,TGTGCCAGCAGTATACAGGGTGCGTTTACCTTC
.,.,TRBJ1-2,TRBV9,CASSVGGANYGYTF,TGTGCCAGCAGCGTCGGAGGAGCTAACTATGGCTACACCTTC
once,TRBD2,TRBJ2-5,TRBV7-2,CASSLAGVGETQYF,TGTGCCAGCAGCTTGGCGGGAGTGGGTGAGACCCAGTACTTC
.,.,TRBJ2-7,TRBV5-6,CASSLAWQGNDEQYF,TGTGCCAGCAGCTTAGCGTGGCAGGGGAACGACGAGCAGTACTTC
.,.,TRBJ1-6,TRBV6-5,CASSYSGGDSPLHF,TGTGCCAGCAGTTACTCCGGGGGTGATTCACCCCTCCACTTT
.,.,TRBJ2-7,TRBV9,CASSVSGGSYEQYF,TGTGCCAGCAGCGTATCCGGGGGCAGCTACGAGCAGTACTTC
.,TRBD1,TRBJ2-7,TRBV6-5,CASSQTGVGYEQYF,TGTGCCAGCAGCCAGACAGGGGTCGGGTACGAGCAGTACTTC
.,TRBD1,TRBJ1-2,TRBV5-4,CASSPWTGDYGYTF,TGTGCCAGCAGCCCCTGGACAGGGGACTATGGCTACACCTTC
once,TRBD2,TRBJ2-5,TRBV27,CSTASGETQYF,TGTTCCACGGCTAGCGGAGAGACCCAGTACTTC
.,.,TRBJ2-3,TRBV28,CASSIRLDTDTQYF,TGTGCCAGCAGTATAAGACTAGATACAGATACGCAGTATTTT
.,.,TRBJ1-1,TRBV2,CASTLRNTEAFF,TGTGCCAGCACCTTAAGGAACACTGAAGCTTTCTTT
.,.,TRBJ1-3,TRBV2,CASSESGSGNTIYF,TGTGCCAGCAGTGAATCCGGCTCTGGAAACACCATATATTTT
once,.,TRBJ2-1,TRBV7-2,CASSPARSSYNEQFF,TGTGCCAGCAGCCCCGCTAGGAGCTCCTACAATGAGCAGTTCTTC
.,.,TRBJ2-7,TRBV1,CTSSHLAGVYHEQYF,TGCACCAGCAGCCACTTAGCGGGAGTTTATCACGAGCAGTACTTC
.,.,TRBJ2-5,TRBV7-2,CASSLARGSQYF,TGTGCCAGCAGCTTAGCAAGAGGGTCCCAGTACTTC
.,.,TRBJ2-1,TRBV6-1,CASSEVVGLYNEQFF,TGTGCCAGCAGTGAAGTAGTAGGACTTTACAATGAGCAGTTCTTC
.,.,TRBJ2-7,TRBV5-1,CASSPRPPSSYEQYF,TGCGCCAGCAGCCCCAGGCCACCCAGCAGCTACGAGCAGTACTTC
.,.,TRBJ1-4,TRBV29-1,CSVEGRGTEKLFF,TGCAGCGTTGAAGGCAGGGGAACAGAAAAACTGTTTTTT
once,.,TRBJ1-5,TRBV27,CASSWDGNQPQHF,TGTGCCAGCAGTTGGGACGGGAATCAGCCCCAGCATTTT
.,.,TRBJ2-7,TRBV6-2/TRBV6-3,CASSFPTGTLLYF,TGTGCCAGCAGCTTCCCAACCGGGACCCTATTGTACTTC
.,TRBD2,TRBJ2-3,TRBV10-3,CAISEFATSGSGTDTQYF,TGTGCCATCAGTGAGTTCGCGACTAGCGGGAGTGGCACAGATACGCAGTATTTT
.,TRBD2,TRBJ2-1,TRBV7-3,CASSPGLAGDEQFF,TGTGCCAGCAGCCCGGGACTAGCAGGCGATGAGCAGTTCTTC
.,TRBD1,TRBJ2-3,TRBV11-2,CASSLVRDRVLRSDTQYF,TGTGCCAGCAGCTTAGTTAGGGACAGGGTCCTGCGATCAGATACGCAGTATTTT
.,TRBD1,TRBJ1-2,TRBV28,CASRELGTGDGYTF,TGTGCCAGCAGAGAACTCGGGACAGGGGACGGCTACACCTTC
.,TRBD1,TRBJ1-5,TRBV28,CASSLTGTGPQHF,TGTGCCAGCAGTTTGACCGGGACAGGGCCCCAGCATTTT
.,TRBD1,TRBJ1-5,TRBV6-5,CASSLQGDQPQHF,TGTGCCAGCAGTCTACAGGGGGATCAGCCCCAGCATTTT
.,.,TRBJ1-1,TRBV6-5,CASRNLGLSNTEAFF,TGTGCCAGCAGGAACTTAGGACTGTCGAACACTGAAGCTTTCTTT
.,.,TRBJ1-5,TRBV4-2,CASSQLEDQPQHF,TGTGCCAGCAGCCAACTAGAGGATCAGCCCCAGCATTTT
.,.,TRBJ2-2,TRBV9,CASSEGRWQLNTGELFF,TGTGCCAGCAGCGAGGGGCGGTGGCAGCTAAACACCGGGGAGCTGTTTTTT
.,.,TRBJ2-5,TRBV3-1/TRBV3-2,CASSQQETQYF,TGTGCCAGCAGTCAACAAGAGACCCAGTACTTC
.,TRBD2,TRBJ2-1,TRBV28,CASNPVGLAASNEQFF,TGTGCCAGCAACCCCGTCGGGCTAGCGGCTTCCAATGAGCAGTTCTTC
.,.,TRBJ1-5,TRBV30,CAWSGGGLSNQPQHF,TGTGCCTGGAGTGGGGGAGGGCTGAGCAATCAGCCCCAGCATTTT
.,.,TRBJ1-2,TRBV9,CASSVEPGKNYGYTF,TGTGCCAGCAGCGTAGAACCAGGAAAAAACTATGGCTACACCTTC
.,.,TRBJ2-3,TRBV24-1,CATSEPTTDTQYF,TGTGCCACCAGTGAGCCGACCACAGATACGCAGTATTTT
.,TRBD2,TRBJ2-1,TRBV6-2/TRBV6-3,CASSLTGTSGSGLYNEQFF,TGTGCCAGCAGTTTAACCGGGACTAGCGGGAGCGGGCTATACAATGAGCAGTTCTTC
.,.,TRBJ1-1,TRBV28,CASSSMDRNTEAFF,TGTGCCAGCAGTTCCATGGACAGGAACACTGAAGCTTTCTTT
once,TRBD2,TRBJ2-2,TRBV28,CASSFGLAGPQGELFF,TGTGCCAGCAGTTTTGGACTAGCGGGGCCCCAGGGGGAGCTGTTTTTT
.,TRBD1,TRBJ1-6,TRBV6-5,CASSYSWTGANSPLHF,TGTGCCAGCAGTTACTCGTGGACAGGGGCTAATTCACCCCTCCACTTT
.,.,TRBJ2-5,TRBV20-1,CSATDQETQYF,TGCAGTGCTACCGACCAAGAGACCCAGTACTTC
once,.,TRBJ1-2,TRBV6-1,CASSEVPGRGHGYTF,TGTGCCAGCAGTGAAGTTCCCGGTCGCGGGCATGGCTACACCTTC
.,.,TRBJ1-4,TRBV7-2,CASSLAPAHSYEKLFF,TGTGCCAGCAGCTTAGCGCCAGCGCATTCCTATGAAAAACTGTTTTTT
.,.,TRBJ1-5,TRBV7-2,CASNLGQNQPQHF,TGTGCCAGCAATTTGGGGCAGAATCAGCCCCAGCATTTT
.,.,TRBJ2-3,TRBV3-1/TRBV3-2,CASSLGPPWGTDTQYF,TGTGCCAGCAGCCTTGGTCCCCCCTGGGGCACAGATACGCAGTATTTT